This TCR beta chain is from a study of blood T cell repertoires in COVID-19. Looking at the study overall: T cells, B-cell-depleted T cells, or PBMCs provided the cDNA or gDNA that served as material.

Seattle's enrolled individuals joined amid active infection and were then monitored longitudinally. The ends were cut back, 0 bases at V and 2 bases at J, with 16 bases in the middle. In germline, CDR1 is LGHNA, CDR2 YNFKEQ. CDR3 size: 17 residues. Under the authors' procedure: Reference gene primer amplification yielded estimated nucleated cell counts. The method was immunoSEQ multiplex PCR; TCRdb's version includes in-frame clones alone and lacks a portion of them. That table gives V, J and clone size, and the DNA gave D and trimming. The sample yields 300,000 to 350,000 clones, about nine tenths seen once.

The clonotype comes from a man younger than 45 with COVID-19, enrolled during active disease. The genes are TRBV4-2 and TRBJ1-2; the D is unclear. Sequenced: peripheral blood. The CDR3 is CASSQEVATPRNYGYTF. The CDR3 DNA sequence: TGTGCCAGCAGCCAAGAGGTGGCAACCCCGCGGAACTATGGCTACACCTTC.